Presented here are 7 T cell receptor beta chains from one specimen sequenced in a study of T cell responses to AZD1222 COVID-19 vaccine. Sequenced by immunoSEQ multiplex PCR; TCRdb stores in-frame clones only, minus some. Of over 140,000 clones in the sample, about 92% were seen once. This specimen was peripheral blood, taken 28 days after the second AZD1222 dose. The receptor set was obtained from an adult who received the AZD1222 COVID-19 vaccine.

The V gene is TRBV29-1, the J gene TRBJ1-2, with 9 positions matching TRBD1. This CDR3 comprises 15 residues. V lost 4 bases, J lost 7 bases, and 13 bases stayed unmatched. The germline V gene encodes CDR1 SQVTM and CDR2 ANQGSEA. For the CDR3, the DNA is TGCAGCGTTGTTAATCCGGGACAGGGCCCTAGTGGCTACACCTTC. Its protein is CSVVNPGQGPSGYTF.

This sequence joins TRBV30 and TRBJ1-3; D may be TRBD1 (6 bases). The CDR3 covers 13 residues. V was trimmed by 4 bases and J by 0 bases, leaving 7 bases between them. From germline, CDR1 is GTSNPN and CDR2 SVGIG (reference sequence). CDR3 bases: TGTGCCTGGAAGACAGGCTCTGGAAACACCATATATTTT. Translating gives CAWKTGSGNTIYF.

A single count supports this clone. The J gene is TRBJ2-7, the V gene TRBV18, with 7 bases aligning to TRBD1. Trimming took 3 bases from V and 2 from J; bases not matched to a gene: 4. CDR1 KGHSH and CDR2 LQKENI come from the germline V gene. This CDR3 contains 14 residues. As DNA, the CDR3 is TGTGCCAGCTCACCTGGGACAGAACCCTACGAGCAGTACTTC. It codes for CASSPGTEPYEQYF.

The genes are TRBV18 and TRBJ2-7; TRBD2 is a possible D gene (5 bases). The CDR3 runs to 14 residues. V lost 3 bases and J lost 3, with 12 bases in between. CDR1 is KGHSH, CDR2 LQKENI, per germline. Here the CDR3 reads CASSPGGRRYEQYF. In DNA form, the CDR3 reads TGTGCCAGCTCACCGGGTGGGAGACGCTACGAGCAGTACTTC.

This chain joins TRBV7-6 and TRBJ1-1, with D tentatively TRBD1 (5 bases). The CDR3 runs 11 residues. Germline values: CDR1 SGHVS, CDR2 FNYEAQ. V was pared by 5 bases and J by 8 bases, with 9 bases between. CDR3: CASSKTEEAFF. DNA for the CDR3: TGTGCCAGCAGCAAGACAGAGGAAGCTTTCTTT.

V is TRBV28 and J is TRBJ1-1; D not certain. V was pared by 3 bases and J by 4 bases, with 9 bases between. Germline V CDR1 and CDR2: MDHEN, SYDVKM. There are 13 residues in the CDR3. The CDR3 DNA follows: TGTGCCAGCAGTTTCCGGGAAGGCACTGAAGCTTTCTTT. It yields the protein CASSFREGTEAFF.

The chain couples TRBV10-3 to TRBJ1-1; D remains unclear. Germline values: CDR1 ENHRY, CDR2 SYGVKD. This CDR3 is built from 14 residues. Trimming cost V 4 bases and J 2 bases, with 11 bases left between them. CDR3 in DNA: TGTGCCATCAGTGGGTCAGGAATTAACACTGAAGCTTTCTTT. Translating gives CAISGSGINTEAFF.